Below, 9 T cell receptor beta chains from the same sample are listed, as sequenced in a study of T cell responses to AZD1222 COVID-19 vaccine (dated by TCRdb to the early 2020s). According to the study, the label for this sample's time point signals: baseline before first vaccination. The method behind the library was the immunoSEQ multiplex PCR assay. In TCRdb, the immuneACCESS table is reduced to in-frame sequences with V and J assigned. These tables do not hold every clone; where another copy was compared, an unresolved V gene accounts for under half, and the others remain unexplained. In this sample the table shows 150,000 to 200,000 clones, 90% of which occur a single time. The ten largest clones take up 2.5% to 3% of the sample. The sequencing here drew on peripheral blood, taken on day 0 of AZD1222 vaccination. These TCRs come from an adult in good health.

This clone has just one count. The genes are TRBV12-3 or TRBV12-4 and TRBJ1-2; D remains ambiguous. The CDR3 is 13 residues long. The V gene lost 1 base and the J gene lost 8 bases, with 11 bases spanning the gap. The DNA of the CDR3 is TGTGCCAGCAGTTTAGGGGTCGGGCGAGGCTACACCTTC. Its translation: CASSLGVGRGYTF.

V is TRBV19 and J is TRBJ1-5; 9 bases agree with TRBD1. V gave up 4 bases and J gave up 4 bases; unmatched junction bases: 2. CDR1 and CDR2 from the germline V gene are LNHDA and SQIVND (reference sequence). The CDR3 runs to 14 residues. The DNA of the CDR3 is TGTGCCAGTAGTACGACAGGGGGAAATCAGCCCCAGCATTTT. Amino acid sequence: CASSTTGGNQPQHF.

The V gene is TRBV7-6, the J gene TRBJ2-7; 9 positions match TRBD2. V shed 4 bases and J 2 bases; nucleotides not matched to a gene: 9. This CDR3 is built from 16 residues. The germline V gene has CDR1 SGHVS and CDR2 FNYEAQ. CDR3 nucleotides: TGTGCCAGCAGCTCAATTACCGGGACTAGCCCCTACGAGCAGTACTTC. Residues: CASSSITGTSPYEQYF.

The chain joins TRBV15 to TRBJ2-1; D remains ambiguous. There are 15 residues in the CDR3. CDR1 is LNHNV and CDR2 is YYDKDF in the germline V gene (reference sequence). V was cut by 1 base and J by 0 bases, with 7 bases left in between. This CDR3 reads CATSRGQLSYNEQFF. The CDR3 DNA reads TGTGCCACCAGCAGAGGGCAGCTCTCCTACAATGAGCAGTTCTTC.

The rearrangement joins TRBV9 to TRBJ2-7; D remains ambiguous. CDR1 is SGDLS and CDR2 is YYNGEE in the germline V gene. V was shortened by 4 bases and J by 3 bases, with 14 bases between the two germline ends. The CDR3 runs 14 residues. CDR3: CASSPSSGYYEQYF. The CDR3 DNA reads TGTGCCAGCAGCCCTTCTAGTGGATACTACGAGCAGTACTTC.

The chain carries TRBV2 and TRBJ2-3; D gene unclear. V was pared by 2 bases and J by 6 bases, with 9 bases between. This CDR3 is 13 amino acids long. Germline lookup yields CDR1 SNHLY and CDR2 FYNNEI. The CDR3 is CASSELLGDTQYF. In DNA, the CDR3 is TGTGCCAGCAGTGAACTCCTAGGTGATACGCAGTATTTT.

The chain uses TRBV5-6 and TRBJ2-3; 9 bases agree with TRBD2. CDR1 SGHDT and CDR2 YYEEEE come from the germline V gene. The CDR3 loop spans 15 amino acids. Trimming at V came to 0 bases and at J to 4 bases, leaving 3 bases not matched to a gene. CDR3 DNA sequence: TGTGCCAGCAGCTTGGGCGGGGGGGCATCAGATACGCAGTATTTT. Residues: CASSLGGGASDTQYF. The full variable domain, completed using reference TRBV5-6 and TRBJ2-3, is DAGVTQSPTHLIKTRGQQVTLRCSPKSGHDTVSWYQQALGQGPQFIFQYYEEEERQRGNFPDRFSGHQFPNYSSELNVNALLLGDSALYLCASSLGGGASDTQYFGPGTRLTVL.

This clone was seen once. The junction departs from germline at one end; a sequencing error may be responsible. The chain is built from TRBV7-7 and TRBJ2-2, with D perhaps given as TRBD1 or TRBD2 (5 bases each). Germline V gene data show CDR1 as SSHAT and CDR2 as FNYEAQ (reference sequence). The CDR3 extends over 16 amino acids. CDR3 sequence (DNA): TGTGCTAGCAGCTTAGACCCGACAGCGGTCACCGGGGAGCTGTTTTTT. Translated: CASSLDPTAVTGELFF.

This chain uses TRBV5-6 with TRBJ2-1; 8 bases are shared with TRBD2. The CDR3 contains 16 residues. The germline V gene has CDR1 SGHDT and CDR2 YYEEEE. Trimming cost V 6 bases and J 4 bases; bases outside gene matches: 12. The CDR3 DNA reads TGTGCCAGCATCTACCTTTCGATAGCGGGATACAATGAGCAGTTCTTC. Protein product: CASIYLSIAGYNEQFF.